This T cell receptor (beta chain) was recorded in a study of PD-1 blockade in mismatch repair-deficient tumors (dated by TCRdb to between 2016 and 2019). Study-level background: The trial enrolled just over 85 consecutive patients with 11 to 12 mismatch repair-deficient cancer types between late 2013 and late 2016, all previously treated and progressing. Tumor-associated T cell clones were tracked in the peripheral blood of patients responding to PD-1 blockade by deep sequencing of TCR CDR3 regions. Overall study outcomes, separate from this receptor: Rapid expansion after pembrolizumab followed by contraction, generally before radiologic responses, was shown by tumor-resident clones, which were often undetectable in blood before treatment.

Concerning this clone itself: No antigen is known for it. Qualities for individual bases were not recorded, and no much larger clone is one base off.

For each enrolled patient, mismatch repair deficiency was established using either polymerase chain reaction or immunohistochemistry. TCR sequencing was carried out for three patients who responded to pembrolizumab therapy. The phase II trial prospectively tested pembrolizumab PD-1 blockade in advanced mismatch repair-deficient cancers regardless of tissue of origin. Peripheral blood T cell samples were collected serially, before PD-1 blockade began and at several time points afterward. The timing of each blood sample was reported as weeks after the first dose of pembrolizumab. The library came from the immunoSEQ multiplex PCR assay. The table was pulled from immuneACCESS by TCRdb, which kept in-frame rearrangements only. Such tables lose some clones; where checked, under half of the loss comes from unresolved V genes, and the rest has no known cause. The sample table shows about 110,000 clones, and over 65% are seen once. Of the sample, 4.7% falls within the top ten clones.

Its CDR3 holds 14 amino acids, cysteine through phenylalanine. Only the CDR3 region is kept as DNA, spanning 42 bases read in frame from base 1. V and J lose 0 bases and 1 base, and a span of 7 bases separates them. Reading the germline V gene gives CDR1 SGHTS and CDR2 YDEGEE. This TCR came from an adult with mismatch repair-deficient cancer. The material was peripheral blood, obtained approximately 64 weeks after starting pembrolizumab. The sequence is built from TRBV5-8 and TRBJ1-2, and perhaps TRBD1 as D gene, on 5 matching bases. CDR3 sequence: CASSLEGLNYGYTF. Here is the DNA: TGTGCCAGCAGCTTGGAGGGGCTTAACTATGGCTACACCTTC.